These T cell receptor beta chains were read from a single sample in a study of beta chain features in type 1 diabetes. Clones were read by immunoSEQ multiplex PCR, and TCRdb kept only the in-frame ones, dropping some. The data show about 150,000 clones, roughly 10% seen once. The specimen was naive CD4+ T cells from blood. The receptors shown here come from a man in his late teens or twenties in good health. Each CDR3 is given with its conserved first and last residue. D genes are given only for firm matches. Rows may omit the clone size; those that give it use once, few, many or a size class.

TRBD2 . TRBJ2-7 TRBV5-4 TGTGCCAGCAGCAGACCTCTGGGCGCGGGGGGCTCCTACGAGCAGTACTTC CASSRPLGAGGSYEQYF
. . TRBJ1-2 TRBV28 TGTGCCAGCAGTGACCCGGGAGGGCTCGGCTACACCTTC CASSDPGGLGYTF
TRBD1 . TRBJ2-7 TRBV5-4 TGTGCCAGCAGCTCCGGGACAGGGGGGTCCTACGAGCAGTACTTC CASSSGTGGSYEQYF
TRBD1 . TRBJ2-1 TRBV18 TGTGCCAGCTCACAGGACAGGCACTCCTACAATGAGCAGTTCTTC CASSQDRHSYNEQFF
TRBD1 . TRBJ1-2 TRBV7-9 TGTGCCAGCAGCACAGGACAGGGTTACTATGGCTACACCTTC CASSTGQGYYGYTF
TRBD2 few TRBJ2-7 TRBV27 TGTGCCAGCAGTTTGCGGGGGGCCTTCTACGAGCAGTACTTC CASSLRGAFYEQYF
. few TRBJ2-5 TRBV6-6 TGTGCCAGCAGTTACCCGGGTGGGGGGGCAGAGACCCAGTACTTC CASSYPGGGAETQYF
. few TRBJ2-3 TRBV18 TGTGCCAGCTCACCACCAGCCACAGATACGCAGTATTTT CASSPPATDTQYF
TRBD2 few TRBJ2-3 TRBV5-1 TGCGCCAGCAGCTCACTAGCGGGGAGCACAGATACGCAGTATTTT CASSSLAGSTDTQYF
. few TRBJ1-2 TRBV5-1 TGCGCCAGCAGCTTTCGACCCGGAGGGATCTATGGCTACACCTTC CASSFRPGGIYGYTF
TRBD1 . TRBJ1-2 TRBV7-9 TGTGCCAGCAGCCCGGGACAGGGAAATGGCTACACCTTC CASSPGQGNGYTF
. few TRBJ1-1 TRBV11-2 TGTGCCAGCAGCTTTGGACGGGGAGAAACTGAAGCTTTCTTT CASSFGRGETEAFF
. . TRBJ1-1 TRBV2 TGTGCCAGCATTGGTCTAGGGGGAACCGATGAAGCTTTCTTT CASIGLGGTDEAFF
. . TRBJ2-7 TRBV10-3 TGTGCCATCAGTGCCTCACAAACCACCTACGAGCAGTACTTC CAISASQTTYEQYF
TRBD1 . TRBJ2-7 TRBV5-1 TGCGCCAGTCGGACCGGGACAGCTTACGAGCAGTACTTC CASRTGTAYEQYF
. . TRBJ2-4 TRBV6-6 TGTGCCAGCAGTTACGACGGAGGCAAAAACATTCAGTACTTC CASSYDGGKNIQYF
. . TRBJ1-5 TRBV5-4 TGTGCCAGCAGCCGGGAAGTAGGGCCCCAGCATTTT CASSREVGPQHF
. . TRBJ2-1 TRBV14 TGTGCCAGCAGCCCCATAGGCGGAACCGACGACTCCTACAATGAGCAGTTCTTC CASSPIGGTDDSYNEQFF
TRBD1 . TRBJ2-7 TRBV11-2 TGTGCCAGCAGCCTACACGGGACAGGGGTCAACTACGAGCAGTACTTC CASSLHGTGVNYEQYF
. many TRBJ2-2 TRBV19 TGTGCCAGTAGTATGGGGCCTGGCACCGGGGAGCTGTTTTTT CASSMGPGTGELFF
TRBD1 few TRBJ2-5 TRBV6-5 TGTGCCAGCAGACTGGGACAGGGCCAAGAGACCCAGTACTTC CASRLGQGQETQYF
. . TRBJ2-2 TRBV28 TGTGCCAGCAGTACTATAGACAGAAACACCGGGGAGCTGTTTTTT CASSTIDRNTGELFF
. few TRBJ2-6 TRBV25-1 TGTGCCAGCTCCAGGGCAACTGGGGCCAACGTCCTGACTTTC CASSRATGANVLTF